What follows are 3 T cell receptor beta chains derived from one specimen sequenced in a study of cytomegalovirus exposure and HLA in healthy donors. This PCR relied on a set of 60 Vbeta primers and 13 Jbeta primers. Assay: immunoSEQ multiplex PCR; the TCRdb copy retains only in-frame clones and omits some. The sample records around 200,000 clones, roughly 80% being singletons. The sequenced sample was PBMCs. These TCRs come from a man between 40 and 49 years old in good health and CMV-seropositive.

J is TRBJ1-2 and V is TRBV28; TRBD1 is a possible D gene (6 bases). V was trimmed by 3 bases and J by 1 base, leaving 9 bases between them. From germline, CDR1 is MDHEN and CDR2 SYDVKM. This CDR3 has 14 residues. The CDR3 DNA reads TGTGCCAGCAGTTTCCCGGACAGTAACTATGGCTACACCTTC. Protein product: CASSFPDSNYGYTF.

The V and J genes are TRBV11-2 and TRBJ1-2, with D unclear. This CDR3 comprises 14 residues. V dropped 1 base and J dropped 7 bases, with 13 bases sitting between them. Germline lookup yields CDR1 SGHAT and CDR2 FQNNGV. The CDR3 reads CASSLGSGNSGYTF. The CDR3 region has the DNA TGTGCCAGCAGCTTAGGGTCCGGGAACAGTGGCTACACCTTC.

This clone was detected a few times. The V call is TRBV7-2, the J call TRBJ1-5; D might be TRBD1 (5 bases). This CDR3 comprises 15 residues. Germline V gene sequence: CDR1 SGHTA, CDR2 FQGNSA. Trimming took 1 base from V and 7 from J, leaving 14 bases between them. In DNA, the CDR3 is TGTGCCAGCAGCTTAGGACAGAGCCTTGGACAGCCCCAGCATTTT. Residues: CASSLGQSLGQPQHF.